The 15 T cell receptor beta chains below were found in one sample sequenced in a study of blood T cell repertoires in COVID-19. TCRdb's copy holds only in-frame clones and misses some; the assay was immunoSEQ multiplex PCR. Of almost 400,000 clones in the sample, roughly 90% were seen once. The specimen sequenced was PBMCs or T cells enriched from blood (not recorded which). Receptors were obtained from a woman aged 30 to 39 who had recovered from COVID-19.

This chain uses TRBV7-2 with TRBJ2-5, with a tentative D call TRBD1 (5 bases). Trimming pared 5 bases from V and 4 bases from J, leaving 14 bases between. Germline assignment: CDR1 SGHTA and CDR2 FQGNSA. CDR3 length: 14 amino acids. CDR3 coding DNA: TGTGCCAGCAGCGTTAGAACAGGTCCAGAGACCCAGTACTTC. Its translation: CASSVRTGPETQYF.

CDR3 nucleotides: TGTGCCAGTAGTATACCGACCCTCCCTGGGAGTGAAGCTTTCTTT. It yields the protein CASSIPTLPGSEAFF. The chain has TRBV19 and TRBJ1-1; D unclear. The germline V gene encodes CDR1 LNHDA and CDR2 SQIVND (reference sequence). Trimming pared 2 bases from V and 7 bases from J, leaving 17 bases between. The CDR3 has 15 amino acids.

V usage is TRBV25-1 and J usage is TRBJ1-1; a possible D gene is TRBD1 (5 bases). V lost 2 bases, J lost 1 base, and 11 bases lay in between. CDR1 is MGHDK and CDR2 is SYGVNS in the germline V gene. The CDR3 has 15 residues. CDR3 in amino acids: CASSERGIENTEAFF. The CDR3 region has the DNA TGTGCCAGCAGTGAAAGGGGAATCGAGAACACTGAAGCTTTCTTT.

The chain links TRBV18 to TRBJ1-4, with D hard to call. The CDR3 runs to 15 residues. Between the trimmed V and J ends, which lost 6 bases and 0 bases, there was a span of 11 bases. CDR1 is KGHSH, CDR2 LQKENI, per germline. The CDR3 DNA reads as TGTGCCAGCTCGCGAGGCGCTGCAACTAATGAAAAACTGTTTTTT. Encoded protein: CASSRGAATNEKLFF.

The rearrangement uses TRBV28 and TRBJ1-4; the match to TRBD1 covers 10 bases. With 5 bases clipped from V and 6 bases from J, the junction kept 6 bases outside the gene matches. The CDR3 consists of 15 residues. Germline V gene sequence: CDR1 MDHEN, CDR2 SYDVKM. The CDR3 sequence: CASSPLDRGHEKLFF. For the CDR3, the DNA is TGTGCCAGCAGTCCGCTTGACAGGGGGCATGAAAAACTGTTTTTT.

The chain employs TRBV7-3 and TRBJ2-1, with 8 bases fitting TRBD1. The CDR3 totals 14 residues. V lost 2 bases and J lost 9; bases outside the gene matches: 6. CDR1 is SGHTA and CDR2 is FQGTGA in the germline V gene. Here the CDR3 DNA reads TGTGCCAGCAGCTTAGTGCCAGGGGGCTTTGAGCAGTTCTTC. It is translated as CASSLVPGGFEQFF. Based on the CDR3 plus reference TRBV7-3 and TRBJ2-1, the full variable domain is GAGVSQTPSNKVTEKGKYVELRCDPISGHTALYWYRQSLGQGPEFLIYFQGTGAADDSGLPNDRFFAVRPEGSVSTLKIQRTERGDSAVYLCASSLVPGGFEQFFGPGTRLTVL.

The chain recombines TRBV7-9 with TRBJ2-2, with 10 nucleotides matching TRBD2. V shed 4 bases and J 8 bases; nucleotides not matched to a gene: 10. The CDR3 length is 16 residues. The germline gives CDR1 SEHNR, CDR2 FQNEAQ (reference sequence). The CDR3 DNA is TGTGCCAGCAGCTCCGGACTAGCGGAGTTTGGGGGGGAGCTGTTTTTT. It specifies CASSSGLAEFGGELFF. Using reference TRBV7-9 and TRBJ2-2 for the parts outside the CDR3, the full variable domain is DTGVSQNPRHKITKRGQNVTFRCDPISEHNRLYWYRQTLGQGPEFLTYFQNEAQLEKSRLLSDRFSAERPKGSFSTLEIQRTEQGDSAMYLCASSSGLAEFGGELFFGEGSRLTVL.

The genes are TRBV6-5 and TRBJ2-2; 10 nucleotides match TRBD1. Germline CDR1 MNHEY, CDR2 SVGAGI. Unmatched junction bases numbered 7, after V lost 6 bases and J lost 6 bases. The CDR3 consists of 15 residues. CDR3 amino acids: CASRGAGTGAGELFF. In DNA form, the CDR3 reads TGTGCCAGCAGGGGCGCCGGGACAGGGGCCGGGGAGCTGTTTTTT.

The gene calls are TRBV28 and TRBJ1-6, with D tentatively TRBD1 (5 bases). The CDR3 consists of 16 residues. CDR1 and CDR2 from the germline V gene are MDHEN and SYDVKM. Trimming shortened V by 3 bases and J by 4 bases, and 13 bases separated the two germline ends. The CDR3 region is CASSFGGAGYNSPLHF. The DNA of the CDR3 is TGTGCCAGCAGTTTTGGAGGGGCCGGGTATAATTCACCCCTCCACTTT.

This clone was observed a handful of times. The chain joins TRBV6-2 or TRBV6-3 to TRBJ2-7; D may be TRBD1 (6 bases). This CDR3 comprises 13 residues. CDR1 MNHEY and CDR2 SVGEGT come from the germline V gene. The germline V and J ends were trimmed by 4 bases and 5 bases, with 12 bases remaining between them. CDR3 bases: TGTGCCAGCAGTTTAACCAGGGGCAACGAGCAGTACTTC. Its protein is CASSLTRGNEQYF.

This clone showed up just once. The J gene is TRBJ1-1, the V gene TRBV9; D uncertain. Germline-derived CDR1 and CDR2 are SGDLS and YYNGEE. V was cut by 3 bases and J by 2 bases, with 11 bases left in between. The CDR3 has 14 amino acids. Here the CDR3 DNA reads TGTGCCAGCAGCGCCCTAGGCGGAAACACTGAAGCTTTCTTT. Amino acids: CASSALGGNTEAFF.

This chain uses TRBV7-9 with TRBJ1-1; D is unresolved. The CDR3 has 11 residues. Per germline, CDR1 SEHNR and CDR2 FQNEAQ (reference sequence). V lost 6 bases and J 7 bases, leaving 9 bases between the germline ends. The chain's CDR3 is CASSPRLEAFF. The CDR3 region has the DNA TGTGCCAGCAGTCCGAGACTTGAAGCTTTCTTT.

The chain couples TRBV12-3 or TRBV12-4 to TRBJ1-1, with 9 bases matching TRBD1. This CDR3 spans 12 amino acids. J was trimmed by 6 bases and V by 6 bases; bases with no gene match: 2. The CDR3 DNA reads as TGTGCCAGCAGCGGGACAGGGCCTGAAGCTTTCTTT. Translating gives CASSGTGPEAFF.

A note on this clone: Mismatch with germline at one junction end may stem from a read error. The V gene is TRBV5-4, the J gene TRBJ2-7; tentatively, D is TRBD2 (6 bases). Germline V gene data show CDR1 as SGHNT and CDR2 as YYREEE (reference sequence). The CDR3 has 14 amino acids. CDR3 DNA: TGTGCCAGCGGATTCGGAGGGCCGAAGTACGCGCAGTACTTC. Amino acid sequence: CASGFGGPKYAQYF.

This chain uses TRBV7-9 with TRBJ2-1; TRBD2 matches 14 bases. The CDR3 has 15 amino acids. J lost 4 bases, V lost 5 bases, and 1 base had no gene match. The germline V gene has CDR1 SEHNR and CDR2 FQNEAQ (reference sequence). The CDR3: CASSRTSGRYNEQFF. In DNA form, the CDR3 reads TGTGCCAGCAGCCGGACTAGCGGGAGGTACAATGAGCAGTTCTTC.